This T cell receptor (beta chain) was found in a study of cytomegalovirus exposure and HLA in healthy donors. Study conclusions and caveats: Only CMV serostatus was available as immune exposure information. There were reportedly fewer N-insertions in an Asian-associated ancestry cluster than the approximately 630-donor mean, in a later analysis.

Comment on this clone: Its antigen is not known.

Germline CDR1 and CDR2: WSHSY and SAAADI. V was pared by 6 bases and J by 8 bases, with 10 bases between. This CDR3 spans 11 amino acids. The PCR contained 60 Vbeta and 13 Jbeta primers. The data were produced by immunoSEQ multiplex PCR, yet TCRdb's version contains in-frame clones alone and is incomplete. The profile shows about 150,000 clones, 60% to 80% of them singletons. The chain employs TRBV10-2 and TRBJ1-1; D remains unclear. The material sequenced was PBMCs. This sequence originates from a man aged 25-45 years in good health and CMV-seropositive. DNA for the CDR3: TGCGCCAGCAGCCAAGGAGCAGAAGCTTTCTTT. Its translation: CASSQGAEAFF.